The 29 T cell receptor beta chains in this list originate from one sample, sequenced in a study of early T cells in non-severe SARS-CoV-2 infection. Using its own MiXCR run on the 5' RACE reads, TCRdb lists one record per CDR3 protein. The table includes some 40,000 distinct CDR3 sequences, approximately 4.1% detected once. The sample taken for sequencing was whole blood. The receptors shown here come from an adult who was a healthcare worker with PCR-confirmed SARS-CoV-2 infection or an uninfected control (not recorded which).

By sample share, this clonotype is medium-sized. The chain recombines TRBV27 with TRBJ2-7; TRBD2 matches at 9 bases. The CDR3 covers 14 residues. Germline lookup yields CDR1 MNHEY and CDR2 SMNVEV (reference sequence). After removal of 8 bases from V and 1 base from J, the junction contained 6 bases not matched to a gene. The CDR3 nucleotides are TGTGCCAGCTCGCCGGCGGGAGGGTCCTACGAGCAGTACTTC. This sequence encodes CASSPAGGSYEQYF.

This clonotype was counted only a few times. The gene calls are TRBV5-1 and TRBJ2-7; 7 bases are shared with TRBD2. J gave up 7 bases and V 3 bases, and 13 bases lay outside the gene matches. The CDR3 contains 15 residues. Germline V gene lookup returns CDR1 SGHRS and CDR2 YFSETQ. This CDR3 reads CASSSYGTPGGEQYF. CDR3 sequence (DNA): TGCGCCAGCAGCTCCTACGGGACGCCGGGGGGAGAGCAGTACTTC.

This clonotype was observed a handful of times. The V call is TRBV18, the J call TRBJ2-3, with 8 nucleotides matching TRBD2. V lost 4 bases to trimming and J lost 3 bases; unmatched junction nucleotides: 9. This CDR3 spans 16 amino acids. Germline CDR1 reads KGHSH; CDR2 reads LQKENI. CDR3 region: CASSRTSRLGTDTQYF. DNA for the CDR3: TGTGCCAGCTCACGGACTAGCCGACTTGGGACAGATACGCAGTATTTT.

In this sample, this clonotype turned up many times. The rearrangement uses TRBV12-3 or TRBV12-4 and TRBJ2-1; 8 nucleotides line up with TRBD2. The CDR3 has 17 amino acids. The ends lost 4 bases at V and 4 bases at J; junction bases unmatched: 12. The CDR3 region has the DNA TGTGCCAGCAGTTCCACACGACTAGCGAGAATGTACAATGAGCAGTTCTTC. Protein: CASSSTRLARMYNEQFF.

This clonotype was counted ten times or more. Compared with germline, one end of the junction differs, possibly owing to a read error. This chain joins TRBV5-8 and TRBJ2-1; 10 bases are a match to TRBD2. Germline V lookup: CDR1 SGHTS, CDR2 YDEGEE. CDR3 size: 15 residues. This CDR3 reads CASSLALSGRTMADF. The CDR3 bases are TGTGCCAGCAGCTTGGCCCTTAGCGGGAGGACTATGGCGGACTTC.

The gene calls are TRBV9 and TRBJ2-1, with TRBD2 matching 11 bases. This CDR3 is built from 15 residues. J gave up 3 bases and V 2 bases, and 1 base lay outside the gene matches. The V gene's germline CDR1 is SGDLS and CDR2 YYNGEE. The DNA of the CDR3 is TGTGCCAGCAGCGTGACTAGCGGGAACTACAATGAGCAGTTCTTC. Translation gives CASSVTSGNYNEQFF. The complete variable domain, with remaining parts taken from reference TRBV9 and TRBJ2-1, reads DSGVTQTPKHLITATGQRVTLRCSPRSGDLSVYWYQQSLDQGLQFLIQYYNGEERAKGNILERFSAQQFPDLHSELNLSSLELGDSALYFCASSVTSGNYNEQFFGPGTRLTVL.

This clonotype was counted many times. V and J are TRBV18 and TRBJ2-3, with unresolved D. Trimming cost V 2 bases and J 2 bases, with 8 bases left between them. The CDR3 is made up of 14 amino acids. Germline-derived CDR1 and CDR2 are KGHSH and LQKENI. The CDR3 is CASSPAQFTDTQYF. DNA for the CDR3: TGTGCCAGCTCACCAGCGCAATTCACAGATACGCAGTATTTT.

This clonotype was seen at least ten times. The J gene is TRBJ2-7, the V gene TRBV12-3 or TRBV12-4, with 7 bases aligning to TRBD1. The CDR3 has 14 amino acids. Trimming removed 6 bases from V and 0 bases from J; junction bases left unmatched: 5. CDR3 amino acids: CASRPRDSSYEQYF. CDR3 sequence (DNA): TGTGCCAGCAGACCTCGGGACAGCTCCTACGAGCAGTACTTC.

This clonotype was counted a few times. The J gene is TRBJ2-3, the V gene TRBV7-8, with 8 positions matching TRBD1. The CDR3 loop spans 17 amino acids. Germline lookup yields CDR1 SGHVS and CDR2 FQNEAQ. V lost 5 bases to trimming and J lost 0 bases; unmatched junction nucleotides: 10. DNA for the CDR3: TGTGCCAGCAGCGGCGGGCGACAGGGGACTAGCACAGATACGCAGTATTTT. Its protein is CASSGGRQGTSTDTQYF.

This clonotype occurred many times. The CDR3 DNA reads TGCAGGACCAGGACAGGGGGCTTCTACGAGCAGTACGTC. The encoded protein is CRTRTGGFYEQYV. The gene calls are TRBV20-1 and TRBJ2-7, with 11 bases matching TRBD1. Looked up from germline, CDR1 is DFQATT and CDR2 is SNEGSKA (reference sequence). CDR3 length equals 13 residues.

Many counts were recorded for this clonotype. The chain uses TRBV24-1 and TRBJ2-3, with D unclear. This CDR3 comprises 16 residues. The germline V and J ends were trimmed by 2 bases and 0 bases, with 11 bases remaining between them. In germline, CDR1 is KGHDR, CDR2 SFDVKD. CDR3 DNA sequence: TGTGCCACCAGTGATTCCATGCCGGAGAGCACAGATACGCAGTATTTT. It is translated as CATSDSMPESTDTQYF.

The chain recombines TRBV29-1 with TRBJ2-5, with D possibly being TRBD2 (7 bases). Trimming took 6 bases from V and 5 from J, leaving 19 bases between them. Germline lookup yields CDR1 SQVTM and CDR2 ANQGSEA. The CDR3 covers 14 residues. The CDR3 DNA is TGCAGCGTGGGGGGGCCTAACTTGGTGGAGACCCAGTACTTC. Its protein is CSVGGPNLVETQYF.

The CDR3 here is CSARDLTGANVLTF. CDR3 nucleotides: TGCAGTGCTAGAGATTTAACTGGGGCCAACGTCCTGACTTTC. The V and J genes are TRBV20-1 and TRBJ2-6, with D hard to call. This CDR3 comprises 14 residues. The ends were cut back, 0 bases at V and 2 bases at J, with 5 bases in the middle. Germline loops: CDR1 DFQATT, CDR2 SNEGSKA (reference sequence).

This clonotype is categorized as medium-sized. This chain joins TRBV29-1 and TRBJ1-2, with 8 bases identical to TRBD1. CDR1 and CDR2 from the germline V gene are SQVTM and ANQGSEA. The CDR3 covers 14 residues. Losses at the gene ends were 5 bases for V and 5 bases for J; bases not matched to a gene: 10. The CDR3 reads CSVSPSGQGYGYTF. The CDR3 DNA sequence: TGCAGCGTTTCCCCCTCTGGACAGGGTTATGGCTACACCTTC.

This clonotype was seen many times. The gene calls are TRBV7-3 and TRBJ2-3; TRBD2 matches 9 bases. The CDR3 sequence is 17 residues long. Germline V gene data show CDR1 as SGHTA and CDR2 as FQGTGA. After removal of 1 base from V and 4 bases from J, the junction contained 9 bases not matched to a gene. CDR3 DNA sequence: TGTGCCAGCAGCTTAATCCTAGCGGGGTTAAAACCAGATACGCAGTATTTT. Translating it yields CASSLILAGLKPDTQYF.

This clonotype was detected ten times or more. The rearrangement uses TRBV18 and TRBJ2-1; D tentatively reads TRBD1 or TRBD2 (5 bases each). V was trimmed by 4 bases and J by 2 bases, leaving 15 bases between them. The CDR3 contains 16 residues. Germline V gives CDR1 KGHSH, CDR2 LQKENI. The CDR3 loop is CASSRGSGPTYNEQFF. The CDR3 nucleotides are TGTGCCAGCTCACGGGGGTCCGGGCCGACCTACAATGAGCAGTTCTTC. Complete variable domain (other parts from reference TRBV18 and TRBJ2-1): NAGVMQNPRHLVRRRGQEARLRCSPMKGHSHVYWYRQLPEEGLKFMVYLQKENIIDESGMPKERFSAEFPKEGPSILRIQQVVRGDSAAYFCASSRGSGPTYNEQFFGPGTRLTVL.

This clonotype occurred many times. The V gene is TRBV28, the J gene TRBJ2-3, with D possibly TRBD2 on 5 matching bases. In germline, CDR1 is MDHEN, CDR2 SYDVKM. V was pared by 2 bases and J by 2 bases, with 11 bases between. The CDR3 extends over 15 amino acids. The CDR3 nucleotides read TGTGCCAGCAGTTTACCGGGATACCTCACAGATACGCAGTATTTT. It yields the protein CASSLPGYLTDTQYF.

This clonotype has a count of ten or more. This chain uses TRBV29-1 with TRBJ2-1; TRBD2 aligns across 7 bases. This CDR3 region has 15 residues. V shed 4 bases, J shed 7 bases, and the junction held 13 bases outside the gene matches. The germline gives CDR1 SQVTM, CDR2 ANQGSEA. CDR3 sequence (DNA): TGCAGCGTTGGACCCGGGGCGGGAGAGTTGAATGAGCAGTTCTTC. It is translated as CSVGPGAGELNEQFF.

The chain is built from TRBV7-9 and TRBJ2-3, with D uncertain. CDR1 SEHNR and CDR2 FQNEAQ come from the germline V gene (reference sequence). Trimming shortened V by 1 base and J by 4 bases, and 6 bases separated the two germline ends. The CDR3 is 13 residues long. Written as DNA, the CDR3 is TGTGCCAGCAGCTTAGGTTATCCAGATACGCAGTATTTT. Protein sequence: CASSLGYPDTQYF.

The rearrangement links TRBV20-1 to TRBJ2-7, with D perhaps given as TRBD1 or TRBD2 (5 bases each). V lost 1 base and J 3 bases, leaving 10 bases between the germline ends. The CDR3 extends over 13 amino acids. Germline CDR1 is DFQATT and CDR2 is SNEGSKA (reference sequence). The CDR3 loop reads CSARGGEDYEQYF. CDR3 bases: TGCAGTGCTAGAGGAGGGGAAGACTACGAGCAGTACTTC.

This clonotype was counted ten times or more. The rearrangement uses TRBV3-1 and TRBJ2-5; TRBD2 matches at 7 bases. This CDR3 has 15 amino acids. With V trimmed by 4 bases and J by 5 bases, 10 bases remained unmatched. The germline V gene encodes CDR1 LGHDT and CDR2 YNNKEL (reference sequence). CDR3 in amino acids: CASSPGGTPIETQYF. The CDR3 nucleotides are TGTGCCAGCAGCCCGGGGGGAACCCCCATCGAGACCCAGTACTTC.

This clonotype was counted many times. The gene calls are TRBV6-2 or TRBV6-3 and TRBJ1-1; the match to TRBD1 covers 8 bases. The ends lost 6 bases at V and 1 base at J; junction bases unmatched: 7. Germline-derived CDR1 and CDR2 are MNHEY and SVGEGT. CDR3 size: 15 residues. The CDR3 DNA reads TGTGCCAGCAGGGACAGGGAAGCGGCGAACACTGAAGCTTTCTTT. Amino acid sequence: CASRDREAANTEAFF.

This clonotype was found many times. This sequence joins TRBV10-3 and TRBJ2-1, with no clear D. With 8 bases removed from V and 7 bases from J, the gap between germline ends came to 9 bases. Germline CDR1 ENHRY, CDR2 SYGVKD. The CDR3 totals 11 residues. The CDR3 loop reads CAILGGNEQFF. CDR3 DNA: TGTGCCATCTTGGGTGGTAATGAGCAGTTCTTC.

The table lists this clonotype with many counts. This chain uses TRBV5-1 with TRBJ2-3; TRBD2 aligns across 9 bases. CDR1 is SGHRS, CDR2 YFSETQ, per germline. Losses at the gene ends were 5 bases for V and 10 bases for J; bases not matched to a gene: 20. The CDR3 has 17 residues. The CDR3 spells CASSPLPPAGGSSSQYF. The CDR3 DNA reads TGCGCCAGCAGTCCCCTACCCCCAGCGGGAGGAAGTTCGTCGCAGTATTTT.

This clonotype was recorded many times. The chain has TRBV6-5 and TRBJ2-2; the D call may be TRBD1 or TRBD2 (5 bases each). Germline V lookup: CDR1 MNHEY, CDR2 SVGAGI. The CDR3 length is 13 residues. Trimming stripped 2 bases from V and 6 bases from J, with 7 bases between. The CDR3 spells CASSYRDAGELFF. The CDR3 bases are TGTGCCAGCAGTTACAGGGACGCCGGGGAGCTGTTTTTT.

This clonotype appeared many times. This sequence joins TRBV29-1 and TRBJ2-1; D is possibly TRBD2 (5 bases). Germline CDR1 and CDR2: SQVTM and ANQGSEA. The CDR3 is 12 residues long. The DNA of the CDR3 is TGCAGGCCAGGACTCCGATACAATGAGCAGTTCTTC. It yields the protein CRPGLRYNEQFF.

This clonotype was recorded a few times. This sequence joins TRBV5-6 and TRBJ2-2, with a weak D call TRBD2 (5 bases). This CDR3 contains 14 residues. V was trimmed by 1 base and J by 9 bases, leaving 13 bases between them. Germline V gives CDR1 SGHDT, CDR2 YYEEEE. Written as DNA, the CDR3 is TGTGCCAGCAGCTTGTATGGGAGTTTGTGGGAGCTGTTTTTT. Translation gives CASSLYGSLWELFF.

This clonotype was seen many times. The rearrangement links TRBV3-1 to TRBJ2-1; possibly TRBD2 for D (6 bases). This CDR3 region has 14 residues. Germline values: CDR1 LGHDT, CDR2 YNNKEL (reference sequence). V shed 5 bases and J shed 5 bases, with 13 bases lying between them. The CDR3 DNA reads TGTGCCAGCAGCGATCGGACTAAAAACAATGAGCAGTTCTTC. Its translation: CASSDRTKNNEQFF.

This clonotype has ten or more counts. CDR3 amino acids: CAISESVRNTEAFF. In DNA form, the CDR3 reads TGTGCCATCAGTGAGTCAGTGAGGAACACTGAAGCTTTCTTT. The chain joins TRBV10-3 to TRBJ1-1; D not certain. Germline V gives CDR1 ENHRY, CDR2 SYGVKD. The CDR3 extends over 14 amino acids. Trimming shortened V by 0 bases and J by 1 base, and 6 bases separated the two germline ends.